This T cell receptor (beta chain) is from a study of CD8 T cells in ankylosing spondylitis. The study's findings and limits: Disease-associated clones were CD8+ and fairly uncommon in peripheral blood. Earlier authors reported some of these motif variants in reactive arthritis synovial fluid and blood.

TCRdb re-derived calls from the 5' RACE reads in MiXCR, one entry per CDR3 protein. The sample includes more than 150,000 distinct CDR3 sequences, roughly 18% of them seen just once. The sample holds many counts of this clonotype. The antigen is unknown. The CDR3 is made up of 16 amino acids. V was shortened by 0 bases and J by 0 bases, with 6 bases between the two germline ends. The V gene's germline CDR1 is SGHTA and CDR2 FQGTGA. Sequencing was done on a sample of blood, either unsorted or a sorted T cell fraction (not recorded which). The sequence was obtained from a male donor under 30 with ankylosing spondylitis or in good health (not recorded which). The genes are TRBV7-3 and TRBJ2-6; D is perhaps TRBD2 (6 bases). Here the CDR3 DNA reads TGTGCCAGCAGCTTAACGACTAGCTCTGGGGCCAACGTCCTGACTTTC. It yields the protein CASSLTTSSGANVLTF. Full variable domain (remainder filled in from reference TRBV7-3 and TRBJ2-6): GAGVSQTPSNKVTEKGKYVELRCDPISGHTALYWYRQSLGQGPEFLIYFQGTGAADDSGLPNDRFFAVRPEGSVSTLKIQRTERGDSAVYLCASSLTTSSGANVLTFGAGSRLTVL.